The entry below gives a single T cell receptor (beta chain) sequence along with its context. This sample was included in a study of blood T cell repertoires in COVID-19. Measured with immunoSEQ multiplex PCR; TCRdb has only the in-frame clones, and not every one. The sample yields some 180,000 clones, over 75% seen once. Looked up from germline, CDR1 is MDHEN and CDR2 is SYDVKM. The length of the CDR3 is 18 residues. The V end lost 4 bases, the J end lost 0 bases, and 19 bases lay between the germline ends. The material sequenced was peripheral blood. This receptor was obtained from a man in his fifties or sixties with COVID-19, enrolled during active disease. This chain joins TRBV28 and TRBJ2-1; possibly TRBD2 for D (6 bases). The CDR3 here is CASSSPTGVASSYNEQFF. The CDR3 coding sequence is TGTGCCAGCAGTTCCCCCACGGGGGTCGCCAGCTCCTACAATGAGCAGTTCTTC.